The 24 T cell receptor beta chains presented below share a single source sample, sequenced in a study of blood T cell repertoires in COVID-19. Profiled with immunoSEQ multiplex PCR; TCRdb holds only in-frame clones, not every one. The data show tens of thousands of clones, around nine tenths seen once. Source material: peripheral blood. The receptors here all came from a human donor in a cohort sampled during active COVID-19.

This rearrangement joins TRBV2 to TRBJ2-3, with D perhaps TRBD2 (7 bases). The CDR3 spans 16 residues. CDR1 SNHLY and CDR2 FYNNEI come from the germline V gene. V was cut by 8 bases and J by 4 bases, with 22 bases left in between. CDR3 in amino acids: CASGASARGGPDTQYF. The CDR3, as DNA: TGTGCCAGCGGAGCGTCGGCCAGGGGAGGGCCAGATACGCAGTATTTT. Supplemented by reference TRBV2 and TRBJ2-3, the full variable domain reads EPEVTQTPSHQVTQMGQEVILRCVPISNHLYFYWYRQILGQKVEFLVSFYNNEISEKSEIFDDQFSVERPDGSNFTLKIRSTKLEDSAMYFCASGASARGGPDTQYFGPGTRLTVL.

This rearrangement joins TRBV7-2 to TRBJ1-4; 7 nucleotides align to TRBD1. The CDR3 is 15 residues long. The germline V gene encodes CDR1 SGHTA and CDR2 FQGNSA. Trimming cost V 6 bases and J 9 bases; bases outside gene matches: 13. Written as DNA, the CDR3 is TGTGCCAGCAGTGGGACCGGGACAGCATTTCAAAAACTGTTTTTT. Translated, it gives CASSGTGTAFQKLFF.

This chain uses TRBV7-9 with TRBJ2-3; 11 bases agree with TRBD2. Trimming at V came to 4 bases and at J to 1 base, leaving 4 bases not matched to a gene. The CDR3 length is 16 residues. Looked up from germline, CDR1 is SEHNR and CDR2 is FQNEAQ (reference sequence). CDR3 residues: CASSWGTSGGTDTQYF. CDR3 bases: TGTGCCAGCAGCTGGGGGACTAGCGGTGGCACAGATACGCAGTATTTT.

This chain links TRBV5-5 with TRBJ2-7, with D perhaps TRBD2 (6 bases). The germline CDR1 and CDR2 sequences are SGHKS and YYEKEE (reference sequence). The length of the CDR3 is 14 residues. The germline V and J ends were trimmed by 0 bases and 6 bases, with 13 bases remaining between them. In nucleotides, the CDR3 is TGTGCCAGCAGCTTGGTTTTAGCGGTTTCCGAGCAGTACTTC. Translation gives CASSLVLAVSEQYF. Based on the CDR3 plus reference TRBV5-5 and TRBJ2-7, the full variable domain is DAGVTQSPTHLIKTRGQQVTLRCSPISGHKSVSWYQQVLGQGPQFIFQYYEKEERGRGNFPDRFSARQFPNYSSELNVNALLLGDSALYLCASSLVLAVSEQYFGPGTRLTVT.

V is TRBV4-3 and J is TRBJ2-1; D possibly corresponds to TRBD1 (5 bases). The V end was cut by 0 bases, the J end by 7 bases, with 10 bases between. CDR3 length: 14 residues. Germline V CDR1 and CDR2: LGHNA, YSLEER. The CDR3 sequence: CASSQDLQGNEQFF. CDR3 in DNA: TGCGCCAGCAGCCAAGATCTGCAGGGTAATGAGCAGTTCTTC.

V and J are TRBV6-6 and TRBJ2-7; 8 positions agree with TRBD2. CDR3 length: 14 residues. The V gene's germline CDR1 is MNHNY and CDR2 SVGAGI (reference sequence). J was trimmed by 6 bases and V by 5 bases; bases with no gene match: 9. CDR3 residues: CASSPPGLEGEQYF. CDR3 DNA sequence: TGTGCCAGCAGTCCTCCGGGACTAGAGGGCGAGCAGTACTTC.

This clone was picked up a small number of times. The chain joins TRBV2 to TRBJ2-1; 7 bases map to TRBD2. The V segment lost 3 bases and the J segment 5 bases; nucleotides outside the gene matches: 7. CDR3 length equals 15 residues. CDR1 SNHLY and CDR2 FYNNEI come from the germline V gene. For the CDR3, the DNA is TGTGCCAGCAGTGATCGTCTAGCGGCGAACAATGAGCAGTTCTTC. Its translation: CASSDRLAANNEQFF.

The V gene is TRBV4-2, the J gene TRBJ2-7; perhaps TRBD1 as D (6 bases). Germline CDR1 LGHNA, CDR2 YNFKEQ. V lost 2 bases, J lost 4 bases, and 18 bases lay in between. CDR3 size: 16 residues. DNA for the CDR3: TGTGCCAGCAGCCAACAGGGGTTAACGGGGAAGTACGAGCAGTACTTC. Protein product: CASSQQGLTGKYEQYF.

The V call is TRBV18, the J call TRBJ2-2, with 9 bases aligning to TRBD2. The V gene's germline CDR1 is KGHSH and CDR2 LQKENI. The V segment lost 3 bases and the J segment 5 bases; nucleotides outside the gene matches: 4. The CDR3 runs to 15 residues. In nucleotides, the CDR3 is TGTGCCAGCTCACCGCTTAGCGGGAGAACCGGGGAGCTGTTTTTT. It is translated as CASSPLSGRTGELFF.

This sequence joins TRBV5-4 and TRBJ2-7, with D possibly being TRBD1 (7 bases). V lost 2 bases and J 5 bases, leaving 11 bases between the germline ends. Germline V CDR1 and CDR2: SGHNT, YYREEE (reference sequence). The CDR3 is made up of 13 amino acids. The CDR3 DNA is TGTGCCAGCAGCTTCAGGGGGGCGGACGAGCAGTACTTC. Protein sequence: CASSFRGADEQYF. The full variable domain, rest sourced from reference TRBV5-4 and TRBJ2-7, is ETGVTQSPTHLIKTRGQQVTLRCSSQSGHNTVSWYQQALGQGPQFIFQYYREEENGRGNFPPRFSGLQFPNYSSELNVNALELDDSALYLCASSFRGADEQYFGPGTRLTVT.

V and J are TRBV7-2 and TRBJ2-3, with TRBD2 matching 11 bases. Germline values: CDR1 SGHTA, CDR2 FQGNSA. This CDR3 region has 15 residues. V lost 4 bases and J lost 5; bases outside the gene matches: 5. This chain's CDR3 is CASSSFLAGGDTQYF. CDR3 DNA sequence: TGTGCCAGCAGCTCATTTCTAGCGGGGGGAGATACGCAGTATTTT.

The chain couples TRBV7-2 to TRBJ2-5; TRBD1 matches at 8 bases. The V gene end was trimmed by 1 base and the J gene end by 5 bases; junction bases not matched to a gene: 6. The CDR3 totals 15 residues. The germline V gene encodes CDR1 SGHTA and CDR2 FQGNSA. CDR3 nucleotide sequence: TGTGCCAGCAGCTTAGTAACAGGGGGGCGGGAGACCCAGTACTTC. This encodes CASSLVTGGRETQYF.

In this sample, this clone turned up once. The chain has TRBV27 and TRBJ1-2; 7 positions agree with TRBD1. The length of the CDR3 is 18 residues. Losses at the gene ends were 2 bases for V and 4 bases for J; bases not matched to a gene: 16. Germline V gives CDR1 MNHEY, CDR2 SMNVEV (reference sequence). CDR3 sequence reads: CASSLTGEMGKLVYGYTF. The CDR3 DNA reads as TGTGCCAGCAGTTTAACAGGGGAAATGGGAAAGCTTGTCTATGGCTACACCTTC.

The V and J genes are TRBV19 and TRBJ2-1, with 9 bases matching TRBD2. The CDR3 is 16 residues long. In germline, CDR1 is LNHDA, CDR2 SQIVND (reference sequence). The ends lost 2 bases at V and 7 bases at J; junction bases unmatched: 9. CDR3 in amino acids: CASSITGTSLGNEQFF. CDR3 DNA: TGTGCCAGTAGTATAACCGGGACTAGCCTGGGGAATGAGCAGTTCTTC.

This rearrangement joins TRBV4-2 to TRBJ2-7; 7 bases fit TRBD2. With 4 bases clipped from V and 2 bases from J, the junction kept 14 bases outside the gene matches. The CDR3 is 17 residues long. The germline V gene encodes CDR1 LGHNA and CDR2 YNFKEQ. The CDR3, as DNA: TGTGCCAGCAGCCTACAACCCCTAGCGGAGTTACCCTACGAGCAGTACTTC. Its protein is CASSLQPLAELPYEQYF.

The CDR3 loop reads CASSESGRGGRIGETQYF. As DNA, the CDR3 is TGCGCCAGCAGTGAGTCGGGAAGGGGCGGGAGAATAGGAGAGACCCAGTACTTC. The rearrangement joins TRBV10-1 to TRBJ2-5; 7 bases align to TRBD2. The V and J ends lost 0 bases and 4 bases, in that order; junction bases with no gene match: 14. The CDR3 contains 18 residues. From germline, CDR1 is WNHNN and CDR2 SYGVQD (reference sequence).

The chain combines TRBV5-6 with TRBJ2-3; no clear D. This CDR3 spans 12 amino acids. V lost 2 bases and J 6 bases, leaving 7 bases between the germline ends. Germline V CDR1 and CDR2: SGHDT, YYEEEE. CDR3 region: CASSLGADTQYF. CDR3 nucleotide sequence: TGTGCCAGCAGCTTAGGAGCCGATACGCAGTATTTT.

On this clone itself: At one of its ends the junction is not consistent with the germline gene, which may arise from a read error. This sequence joins TRBV7-9 and TRBJ1-1, with 8 bases matching TRBD1. The germline V gene has CDR1 SEHNR and CDR2 FQNEAQ (reference sequence). The CDR3 runs 14 residues. The CDR3 nucleotides read TGTGCCAGCAGCATGGACAGGGTGAAGACTGAAGCTTTCTTT. Its translation is CASSMDRVKTEAFF.

The chain recombines TRBV10-3 with TRBJ2-4, with a tentative D call TRBD2 (6 bases). The CDR3 contains 16 residues. The germline V gene encodes CDR1 ENHRY and CDR2 SYGVKD. The germline V and J ends were trimmed by 2 bases and 0 bases, with 11 bases remaining between them. The CDR3 loop is CAISERREIAKNIQYF. CDR3 sequence (DNA): TGTGCCATCAGTGAGAGGCGGGAAATAGCCAAAAACATTCAGTACTTC.

This clone was observed a few times. Here the CDR3 reads CASSFRSAGLLSPLHF. CDR3 coding DNA: TGTGCCAGCAGCTTCAGGAGTGCAGGACTGTTATCACCCCTCCACTTT. The chain has TRBV7-2 and TRBJ1-6, with D hard to call. Germline-derived CDR1 and CDR2 are SGHTA and FQGNSA. V lost 3 bases, J lost 10 bases, and 19 bases lay in between. This CDR3 is 16 amino acids long. Full variable domain (remainder filled in from reference TRBV7-2 and TRBJ1-6): GAGVSQSPSNKVTEKGKDVELRCDPISGHTALYWYRQSLGQGLEFLIYFQGNSAPDKSGLPSDRFSAERTGGSVSTLTIQRTQQEDSAVYLCASSFRSAGLLSPLHFGNGTRLTVT.

The rearrangement uses TRBV3-1 (or the pseudogene TRBV3-2) and TRBJ2-5, with 9 nucleotides matching TRBD1. CDR1 and CDR2 (germline): LGHDT, YNNKEL (reference sequence). This CDR3 has 14 amino acids. J was trimmed by 2 bases and V by 6 bases; bases with no gene match: 4. CDR3 sequence reads: CASRKDRGQETQYF. CDR3 in DNA: TGTGCCAGCAGGAAGGACAGGGGACAAGAGACCCAGTACTTC.

CDR3 amino acids: CASSLGGVRSTDTQYF. CDR3 nucleotide sequence: TGTGCCAGCAGCTTAGGGGGAGTGCGGAGCACAGATACGCAGTATTTT. The V gene is TRBV5-6, the J gene TRBJ2-3; possibly TRBD1 for D (6 bases). CDR3 size: 16 residues. Germline CDR1 reads SGHDT; CDR2 reads YYEEEE. Trimming cost V 2 bases and J 0 bases, with 13 bases left between them.

V and J are TRBV12-2 and TRBJ2-1; the table's D gene call, TRBD1, was not cross checked with the DNA. TRBV12-2 is designated a pseudogene. The CDR3 extends over 12 amino acids. The CDR3 DNA reads TGTGCAAGTCGCACGGGACAGGATGAGCAGTTCTTC. Translating it yields CASRTGQDEQFF.

This clone occurred once. This chain joins TRBV20-1 and TRBJ2-7, with D possibly being TRBD2 (5 bases). Looked up from germline, CDR1 is DFQATT and CDR2 is SNEGSKA (reference sequence). V was cut by 5 bases and J by 3 bases, with 8 bases left in between. The CDR3 extends over 11 amino acids. Written as DNA, the CDR3 is TGCAGTGCTCCGGGGTACTACGAGCAGTACTTC. This encodes CSAPGYYEQYF.